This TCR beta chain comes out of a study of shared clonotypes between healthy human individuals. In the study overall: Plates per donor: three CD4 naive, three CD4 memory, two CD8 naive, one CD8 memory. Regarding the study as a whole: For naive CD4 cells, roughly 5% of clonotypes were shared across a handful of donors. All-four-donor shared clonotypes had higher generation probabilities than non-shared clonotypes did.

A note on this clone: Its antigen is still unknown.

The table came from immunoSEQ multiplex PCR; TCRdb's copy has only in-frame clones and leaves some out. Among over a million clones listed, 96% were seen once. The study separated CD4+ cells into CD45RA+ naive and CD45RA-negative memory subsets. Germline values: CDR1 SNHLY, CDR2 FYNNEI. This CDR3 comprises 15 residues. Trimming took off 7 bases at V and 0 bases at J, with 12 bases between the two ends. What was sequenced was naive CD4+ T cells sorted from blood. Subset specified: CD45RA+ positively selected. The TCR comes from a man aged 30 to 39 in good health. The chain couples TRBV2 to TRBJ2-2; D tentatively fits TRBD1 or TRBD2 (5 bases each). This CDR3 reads CASIWDHTNTGELFF. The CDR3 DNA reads TGTGCCAGCATTTGGGACCACACGAACACCGGGGAGCTGTTTTTT.